These 7 T cell receptor beta chains originate from one sample sequenced in a study of T cell responses to AZD1222 COVID-19 vaccine. Clones were sequenced by immunoSEQ multiplex PCR, and TCRdb holds only the in-frame ones, with some missing. The table includes some 150,000 clones, roughly 85% detected once. This sample comprised peripheral blood, obtained on day 0 of AZD1222 vaccination. These receptors were obtained from an adult in good health.

The chain joins TRBV7-8 to TRBJ2-7; D is uncertain. CDR1 and CDR2 from the germline V gene are SGHVS and FQNEAQ. V lost 4 bases, J lost 3 bases, and 4 bases lay in between. The CDR3 sequence is 11 residues long. The CDR3 here is CASSSFYEQYF. For the CDR3, the DNA is TGTGCCAGCAGCTCCTTCTACGAGCAGTACTTC. The full variable domain, rest sourced from reference TRBV7-8 and TRBJ2-7, is GAGVSQSPRYKVAKRGQDVALRCDPISGHVSLFWYQQALGQGPEFLTYFQNEAQLDKSGLPSDRFFAERPEGSVSTLKIQRTQQEDSAVYLCASSSFYEQYFGPGTRLTVT.

The gene calls are TRBV5-1 and TRBJ1-1; 10 bases are a match to TRBD1. Germline lookup yields CDR1 SGHRS and CDR2 YFSETQ. CDR3 length equals 15 residues. V was pared by 1 base and J by 1 base, with 1 base of the junction left unmatched. The CDR3 DNA follows: TGCGCCAGCAGCTTGCGGACAGGGGGGAACACTGAAGCTTTCTTT. Amino acids: CASSLRTGGNTEAFF.

This clone has just a few counts. CDR3 protein: CASSPRLNTEAFF. Here the CDR3 DNA reads TGTGCCAGCAGCCCCCGACTAAACACTGAAGCTTTCTTT. The V and J genes are TRBV9 and TRBJ1-1; no firm D call. This CDR3 is 13 amino acids long. V was trimmed by 4 bases and J by 2 bases, leaving 9 bases between them. CDR1 and CDR2 from the germline V gene are SGDLS and YYNGEE.

The rearrangement joins TRBV21-1 to TRBJ2-7; the table's D call, TRBD2, was not checked against the DNA. TRBV21-1 is annotated as a pseudogene. The CDR3 totals 17 residues. Written as DNA, the CDR3 is TGTGCCAGCAGCGGACGCCGGACTAGCGGAAATCCAGGGGAGCAGTACTTC. This codes for CASSGRRTSGNPGEQYF.

The gene calls are TRBV21-1 and TRBJ2-2; the table gives TRBD2 as D, unverified against the DNA. TRBV21-1 is a pseudogene segment. The CDR3 covers 15 residues. CDR3 sequence reads: CASSKLAGYTGELFF. As DNA, the CDR3 is TGTGCCAGCAGCAAATTAGCGGGGTACACCGGGGAGCTGTTTTTT.

This clone was counted only a few times. The chain is built from TRBV6-1 and TRBJ1-1; D not certain. Between the trimmed V and J ends, which lost 2 bases and 6 bases, there was a span of 7 bases. Germline V gene lookup returns CDR1 MNHNS and CDR2 SASEGT. The CDR3 is 12 residues long. CDR3 loop: CASSEYGSEAFF. The CDR3, as DNA: TGTGCCAGCAGTGAATATGGATCTGAAGCTTTCTTT.

The gene calls are TRBV24-1 and TRBJ1-1, with 9 bases fitting TRBD1. Trimming removed 8 bases from V and 2 bases from J; junction bases left unmatched: 8. The V gene's germline CDR1 is KGHDR and CDR2 SFDVKD. The CDR3 contains 15 residues. Here the CDR3 reads CATTTRTGDNTEAFF. CDR3 coding DNA: TGTGCCACCACGACTCGGACAGGGGACAACACTGAAGCTTTCTTT.